Below are 2 T cell receptor beta chains sequenced from a single sample in a study of OX40 agonist ivuxolimab in advanced cancers. Some clones are missing from TCRdb's copy, which holds only in-frame ones; the method was immunoSEQ multiplex PCR. The data show over 70,000 clones, roughly 93% seen once. Sequenced here: CD4+ or CD8+ T cells sorted from blood, sampled in a trial of the OX40 agonist ivuxolimab. The source is an adult with an advanced solid tumor such as melanoma, head and neck, liver or kidney cancer.

This clone was observed a few times. The chain has TRBV19 and TRBJ1-2; 8 bases agree with TRBD1. V trimming: 6 bases; J trimming: 5 bases; junction bases outside the gene matches: 11. The CDR3 runs to 15 residues. Germline CDR1 LNHDA, CDR2 SQIVND (reference sequence). The CDR3 bases are TGTGCCAGTAGCAGAGGGGCCGACAGGGGTTATGGCTACACCTTC. As protein: CASSRGADRGYGYTF.

V is TRBV5-4 and J is TRBJ1-1, with D possibly being TRBD1 (6 bases). The CDR3 loop spans 14 amino acids. The V gene's germline CDR1 is SGHNT and CDR2 YYREEE (reference sequence). The germline V and J ends were trimmed by 4 bases and 8 bases, with 18 bases remaining between them. The CDR3 protein is CASSPDPLQGEAFF. Written as DNA, the CDR3 is TGTGCCAGCAGCCCGGACCCTCTACAGGGCGAAGCTTTCTTT.